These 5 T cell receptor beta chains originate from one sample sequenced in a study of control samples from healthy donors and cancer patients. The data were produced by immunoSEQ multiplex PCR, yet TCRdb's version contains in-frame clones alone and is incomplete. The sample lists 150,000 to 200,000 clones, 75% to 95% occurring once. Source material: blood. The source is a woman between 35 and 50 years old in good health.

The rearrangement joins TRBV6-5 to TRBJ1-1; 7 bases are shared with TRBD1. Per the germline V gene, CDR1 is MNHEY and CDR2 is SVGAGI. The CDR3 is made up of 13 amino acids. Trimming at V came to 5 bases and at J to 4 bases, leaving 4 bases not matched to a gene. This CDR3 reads CASSRDRVTEAFF. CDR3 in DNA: TGTGCCAGCAGTCGTGACAGGGTCACTGAAGCTTTCTTT.

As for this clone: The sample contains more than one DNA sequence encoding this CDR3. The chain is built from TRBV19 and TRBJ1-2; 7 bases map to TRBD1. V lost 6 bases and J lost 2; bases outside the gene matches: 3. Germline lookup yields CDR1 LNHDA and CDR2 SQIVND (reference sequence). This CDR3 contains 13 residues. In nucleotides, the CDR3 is TGTGCCAGTAGCCCGACAGGGAACTATGGCTACACCTTC. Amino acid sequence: CASSPTGNYGYTF.

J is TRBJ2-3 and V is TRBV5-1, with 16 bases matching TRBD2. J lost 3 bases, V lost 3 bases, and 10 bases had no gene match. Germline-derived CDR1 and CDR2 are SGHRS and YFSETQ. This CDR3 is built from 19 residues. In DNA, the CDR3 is TGCGCCAGCAGCTACTCCGGGACTAGCGGGGGGGCCGTAACAGATACGCAGTATTTT. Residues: CASSYSGTSGGAVTDTQYF.

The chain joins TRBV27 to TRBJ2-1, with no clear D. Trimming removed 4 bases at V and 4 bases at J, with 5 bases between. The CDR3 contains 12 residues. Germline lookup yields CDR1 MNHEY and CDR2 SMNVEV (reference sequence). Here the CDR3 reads CASSSTYNEQFF. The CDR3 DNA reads TGTGCCAGCAGTTCCACGTACAATGAGCAGTTCTTC.

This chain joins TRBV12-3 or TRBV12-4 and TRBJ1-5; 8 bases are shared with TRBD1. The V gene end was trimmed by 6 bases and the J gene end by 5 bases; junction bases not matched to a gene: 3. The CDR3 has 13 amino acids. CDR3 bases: TGTGCCAGCAGCCTACAGGGGGATCAGCCCCAGCATTTT. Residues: CASSLQGDQPQHF.